The sequence of this TCR beta chain was determined in a study of CD8 T cells in Susac syndrome. CD8+ and CD4+ T cells circulating in blood were sequenced for TCR beta. Diagnostic criteria defined recently for definite or probable disease were met by the Susac syndrome patients. CDR1 and CDR2 (germline): SGDLS, YYNGEE. Trimming took 0 bases from V and 6 from J, leaving 13 bases between them. The CDR3 has 14 amino acids. An amount of RNA that ranged from roughly 0.5 to 1 ug was reverse transcribed with random hexamers. Via MiXCR, TCRdb re-called the immunoSEQ multiplex PCR reads, giving one row per CDR3 protein. The table lists some 140,000 distinct CDR3 sequences, roughly 94% of them singletons.

The sequence derives from a human donor with Susac syndrome. Sample: CD8+ T cells from PBMCs. The chain employs TRBV9 and TRBJ2-7; D may be TRBD1 (5 bases). The CDR3 loop is CASSVEVGPIEQYF. The CDR3 region has the DNA TGTGCCAGCAGCGTAGAGGTGGGGCCGATCGAGCAGTACTTC.